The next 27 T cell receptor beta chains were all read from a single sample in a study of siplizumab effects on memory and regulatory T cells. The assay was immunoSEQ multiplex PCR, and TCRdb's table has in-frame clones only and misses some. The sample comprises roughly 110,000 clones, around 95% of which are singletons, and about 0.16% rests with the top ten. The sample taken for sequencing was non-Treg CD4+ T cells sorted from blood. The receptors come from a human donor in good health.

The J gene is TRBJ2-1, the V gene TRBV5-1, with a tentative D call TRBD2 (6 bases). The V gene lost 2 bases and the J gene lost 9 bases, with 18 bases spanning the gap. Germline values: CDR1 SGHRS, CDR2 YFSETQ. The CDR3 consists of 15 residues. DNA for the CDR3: TGCGCCAGCAGCTTATTCGCGGGGTCGGACGGTGAGCAGTTCTTC. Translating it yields CASSLFAGSDGEQFF.

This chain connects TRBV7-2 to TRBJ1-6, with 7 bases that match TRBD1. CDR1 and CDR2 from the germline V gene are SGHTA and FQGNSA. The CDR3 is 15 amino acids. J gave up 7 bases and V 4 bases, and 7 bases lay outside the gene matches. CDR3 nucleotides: TGTGCCAGCAGCTCAACAGGGGTCCGGAATTCACCCCTCCACTTT. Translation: CASSSTGVRNSPLHF.

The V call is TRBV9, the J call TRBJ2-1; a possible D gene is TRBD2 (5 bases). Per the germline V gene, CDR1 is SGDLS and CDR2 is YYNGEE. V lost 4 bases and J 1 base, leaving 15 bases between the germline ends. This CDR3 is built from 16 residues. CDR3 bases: TGTGCCAGCAGCCGGACTCCATCACAGTCCTACAATGAGCAGTTCTTC. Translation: CASSRTPSQSYNEQFF.

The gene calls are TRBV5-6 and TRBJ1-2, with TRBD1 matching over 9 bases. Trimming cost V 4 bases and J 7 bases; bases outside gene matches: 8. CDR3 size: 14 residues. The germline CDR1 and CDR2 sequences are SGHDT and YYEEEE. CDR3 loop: CASSNRDRVGGYTF. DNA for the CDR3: TGTGCCAGCAGCAACCGGGACAGGGTGGGTGGCTACACCTTC.

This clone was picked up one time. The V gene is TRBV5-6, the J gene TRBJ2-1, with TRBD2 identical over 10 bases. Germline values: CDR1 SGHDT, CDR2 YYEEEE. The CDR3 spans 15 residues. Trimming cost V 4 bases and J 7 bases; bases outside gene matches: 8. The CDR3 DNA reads TGTGCCAGCAGCGTAATAGCGGGGGGCAGGAATGAGCAGTTCTTC. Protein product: CASSVIAGGRNEQFF.

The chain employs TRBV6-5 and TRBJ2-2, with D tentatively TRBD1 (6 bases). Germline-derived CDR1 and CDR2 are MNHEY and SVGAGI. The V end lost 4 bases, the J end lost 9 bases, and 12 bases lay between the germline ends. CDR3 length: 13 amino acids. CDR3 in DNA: TGTGCCAGCAGTTCCACAGGGTTCCGGGAGCTGTTTTTT. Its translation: CASSSTGFRELFF.

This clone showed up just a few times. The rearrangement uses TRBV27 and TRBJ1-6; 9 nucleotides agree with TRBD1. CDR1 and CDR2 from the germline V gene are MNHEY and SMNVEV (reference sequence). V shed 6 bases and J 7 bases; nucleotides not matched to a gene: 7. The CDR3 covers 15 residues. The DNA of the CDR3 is TGTGCCAGCAGGTGGAGGGACAGGGCCAATTCACCCCTCCACTTT. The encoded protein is CASRWRDRANSPLHF.

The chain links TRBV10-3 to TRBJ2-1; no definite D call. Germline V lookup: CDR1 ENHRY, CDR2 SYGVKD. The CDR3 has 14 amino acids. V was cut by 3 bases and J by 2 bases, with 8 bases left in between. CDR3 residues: CAISEGPTYNEQFF. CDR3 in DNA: TGTGCCATCAGTGAAGGTCCTACCTACAATGAGCAGTTCTTC.

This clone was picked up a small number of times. The CDR3 nucleotides read TGTGCCAGCAGCCGGACAGGGGGGTTCGAGCAGTACTTC. Protein: CASSRTGGFEQYF. J is TRBJ2-7 and V is TRBV7-2; 10 nucleotides match TRBD1. Germline-derived CDR1 and CDR2 are SGHTA and FQGNSA. Trimming took 5 bases from V and 6 from J; bases not matched to a gene: 4. The CDR3 length is 13 residues. Full variable domain (remainder filled in from reference TRBV7-2 and TRBJ2-7): GAGVSQSPSNKVTEKGKDVELRCDPISGHTALYWYRQSLGQGLEFLIYFQGNSAPDKSGLPSDRFSAERTGGSVSTLTIQRTQQEDSAVYLCASSRTGGFEQYFGPGTRLTVT.

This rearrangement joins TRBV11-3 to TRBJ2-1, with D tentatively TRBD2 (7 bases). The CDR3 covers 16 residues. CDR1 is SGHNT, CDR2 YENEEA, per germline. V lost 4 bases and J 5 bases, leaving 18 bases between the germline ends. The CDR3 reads CASSSPRGARDNEQFF. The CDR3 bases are TGTGCCAGCAGCTCGCCACGGGGGGCCCGGGACAATGAGCAGTTCTTC.

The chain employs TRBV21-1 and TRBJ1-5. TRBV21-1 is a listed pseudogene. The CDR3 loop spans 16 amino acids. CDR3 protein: CASSPAGGGINQPQHF. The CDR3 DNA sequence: TGTGCCAGCAGCCCGGCGGGCGGGGGAATCAATCAGCCCCAGCATTTT.

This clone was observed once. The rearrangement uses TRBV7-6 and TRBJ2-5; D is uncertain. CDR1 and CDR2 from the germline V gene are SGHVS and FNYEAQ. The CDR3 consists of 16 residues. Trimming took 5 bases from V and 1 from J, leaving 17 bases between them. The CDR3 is CASSPRARATQETQYF. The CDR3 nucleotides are TGTGCCAGCAGCCCCCGGGCCCGGGCGACCCAAGAGACCCAGTACTTC. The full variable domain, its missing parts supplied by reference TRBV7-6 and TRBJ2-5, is GAGVSQSPRYKVTKRGQDVALRCDPISGHVSLYWYRQALGQGPEFLTYFNYEAQQDKSGLPNDRFSAERPEGSISTLTIQRTEQRDSAMYRCASSPRARATQETQYFGPGTRLLVL.

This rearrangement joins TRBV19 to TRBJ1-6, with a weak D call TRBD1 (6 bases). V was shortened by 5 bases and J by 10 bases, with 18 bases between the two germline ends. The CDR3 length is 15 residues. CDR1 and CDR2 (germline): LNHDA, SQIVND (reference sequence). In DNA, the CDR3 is TGTGCCAGTAGTCCCAGTTGGGGGGCCGGGTCACCCCTCCACTTT. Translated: CASSPSWGAGSPLHF.

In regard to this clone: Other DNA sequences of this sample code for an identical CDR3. CDR3 nucleotide sequence: TGTGCCAGCAGTTATAGCCGGAACACTGAAGCTTTCTTT. Translated, it gives CASSYSRNTEAFF. The chain carries TRBV6-5 and TRBJ1-1; no reliable D call. The CDR3 consists of 13 residues. Trimming cost V 3 bases and J 1 base, with 6 bases left between them. From germline, CDR1 is MNHEY and CDR2 SVGAGI.

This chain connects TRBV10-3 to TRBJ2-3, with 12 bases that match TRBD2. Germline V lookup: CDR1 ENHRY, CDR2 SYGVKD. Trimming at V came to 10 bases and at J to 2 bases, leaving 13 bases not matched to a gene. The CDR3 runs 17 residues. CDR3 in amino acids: CATLTRLAGANTDTQYF. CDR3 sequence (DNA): TGTGCCACCCTAACCCGACTAGCGGGGGCTAACACAGATACGCAGTATTTT.

CDR3 in DNA: TGTGCCAGCAGCTTAACGACGGGTAGCGGGGAGTACTTC. As protein: CASSLTTGSGEYF. The chain links TRBV7-3 to TRBJ2-7, with TRBD2 identical over 8 bases. The J segment lost 11 bases and the V segment lost 0 bases, leaving 6 bases of the junction unmatched. CDR1 and CDR2 (germline): SGHTA, FQGTGA. The CDR3 loop spans 13 amino acids.

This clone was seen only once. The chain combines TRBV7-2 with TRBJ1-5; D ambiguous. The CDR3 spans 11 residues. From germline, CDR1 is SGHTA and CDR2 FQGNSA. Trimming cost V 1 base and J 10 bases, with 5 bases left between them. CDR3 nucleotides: TGTGCCAGCAGCTTAGGACTACCCCAGCATTTT. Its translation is CASSLGLPQHF.

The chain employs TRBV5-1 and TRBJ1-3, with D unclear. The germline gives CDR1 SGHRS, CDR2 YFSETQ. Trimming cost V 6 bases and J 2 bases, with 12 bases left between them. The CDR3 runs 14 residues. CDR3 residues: CASTAGGTGNTIYF. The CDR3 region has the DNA TGCGCCAGCACGGCAGGTGGAACTGGAAACACCATATATTTT.

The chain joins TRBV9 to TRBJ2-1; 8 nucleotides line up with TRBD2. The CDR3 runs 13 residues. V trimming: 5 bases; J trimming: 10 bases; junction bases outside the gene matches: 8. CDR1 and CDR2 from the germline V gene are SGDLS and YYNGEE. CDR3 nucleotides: TGTGCCAGCAGGCAGACTAGCGCCAGCGAGCAGTTCTTC. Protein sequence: CASRQTSASEQFF.

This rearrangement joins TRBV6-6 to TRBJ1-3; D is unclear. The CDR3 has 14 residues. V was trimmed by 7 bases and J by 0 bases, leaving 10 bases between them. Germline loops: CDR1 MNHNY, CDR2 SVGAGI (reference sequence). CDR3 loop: CASTIHLSGNTIYF. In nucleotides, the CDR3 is TGTGCCAGCACTATACACCTCTCTGGAAACACCATATATTTT.

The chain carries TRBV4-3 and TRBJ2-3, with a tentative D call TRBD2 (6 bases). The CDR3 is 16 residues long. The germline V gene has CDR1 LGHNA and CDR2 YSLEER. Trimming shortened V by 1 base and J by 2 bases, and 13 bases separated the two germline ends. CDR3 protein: CASSQGLGALTDTQYF. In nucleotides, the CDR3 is TGCGCCAGCAGCCAAGGACTAGGAGCCCTCACAGATACGCAGTATTTT.

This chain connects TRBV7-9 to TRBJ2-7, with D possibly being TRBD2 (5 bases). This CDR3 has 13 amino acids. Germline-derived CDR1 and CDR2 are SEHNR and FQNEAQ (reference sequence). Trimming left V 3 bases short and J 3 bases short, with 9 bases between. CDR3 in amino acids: CASSFAGGYEQYF. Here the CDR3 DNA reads TGTGCCAGCAGCTTTGCAGGAGGCTACGAGCAGTACTTC.

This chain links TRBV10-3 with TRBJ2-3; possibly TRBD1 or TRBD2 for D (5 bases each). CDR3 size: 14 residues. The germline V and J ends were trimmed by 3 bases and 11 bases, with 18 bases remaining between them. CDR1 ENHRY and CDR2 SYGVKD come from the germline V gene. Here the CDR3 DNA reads TGTGCCATCAGTGAACAAAGTCGAGGGGTTGTGCAGTATTTT. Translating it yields CAISEQSRGVVQYF.

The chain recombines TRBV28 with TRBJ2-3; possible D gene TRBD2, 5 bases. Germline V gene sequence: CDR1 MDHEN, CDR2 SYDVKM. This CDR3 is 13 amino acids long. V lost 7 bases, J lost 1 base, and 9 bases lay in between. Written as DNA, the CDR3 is TGTGCCAGCACGGGGTATGGCACAGATACGCAGTATTTT. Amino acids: CASTGYGTDTQYF.

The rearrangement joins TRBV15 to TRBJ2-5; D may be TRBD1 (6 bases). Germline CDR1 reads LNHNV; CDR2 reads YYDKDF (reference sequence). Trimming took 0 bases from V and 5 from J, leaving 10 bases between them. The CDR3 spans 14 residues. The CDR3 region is CATSRDTGIETQYF. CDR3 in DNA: TGTGCCACCAGCAGAGACACAGGGATCGAGACCCAGTACTTC.

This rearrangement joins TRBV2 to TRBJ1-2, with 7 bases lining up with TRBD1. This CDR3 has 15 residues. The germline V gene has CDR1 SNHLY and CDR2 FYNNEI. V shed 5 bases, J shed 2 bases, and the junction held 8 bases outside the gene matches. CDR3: CASSKTGSDNYGYTF. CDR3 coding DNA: TGTGCCAGCAGTAAGACAGGGTCCGACAACTATGGCTACACCTTC.

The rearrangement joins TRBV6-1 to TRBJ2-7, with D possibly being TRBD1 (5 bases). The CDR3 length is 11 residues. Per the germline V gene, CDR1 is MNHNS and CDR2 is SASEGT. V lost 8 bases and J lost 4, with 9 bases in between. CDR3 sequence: CASVQAYEQYF. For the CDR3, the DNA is TGTGCCAGCGTACAGGCGTACGAGCAGTACTTC.